This section outlines one TCR beta chain sequence together with its context. The antigen is undetermined. The data stem from a study of OX40 agonist ivuxolimab in advanced cancers. General study points: CD8+ T cells (on average) carried more expanded clones than CD4+ T cells.

Some clones are missing from TCRdb's copy, which holds only in-frame ones; the method was immunoSEQ multiplex PCR. The sample includes 15,000 to 25,000 clones, roughly nine tenths of them seen just once. Trimming took 1 base from V and 5 from J, leaving 2 bases between them. The germline CDR1 and CDR2 sequences are SGHVS and FNYEAQ. The CDR3 runs to 12 residues. The chain couples TRBV7-6 to TRBJ1-4, with D unclear. The sequencing here drew on CD4+ or CD8+ T cells sorted from blood, taken in a trial of the OX40 agonist ivuxolimab. The receptor comes from an adult with an advanced solid tumor such as melanoma, head and neck, liver or kidney cancer. The CDR3 DNA follows: TGTGCCAGCAGCTTAGGAAATGAAAAACTGTTTTTT. As protein: CASSLGNEKLFF.